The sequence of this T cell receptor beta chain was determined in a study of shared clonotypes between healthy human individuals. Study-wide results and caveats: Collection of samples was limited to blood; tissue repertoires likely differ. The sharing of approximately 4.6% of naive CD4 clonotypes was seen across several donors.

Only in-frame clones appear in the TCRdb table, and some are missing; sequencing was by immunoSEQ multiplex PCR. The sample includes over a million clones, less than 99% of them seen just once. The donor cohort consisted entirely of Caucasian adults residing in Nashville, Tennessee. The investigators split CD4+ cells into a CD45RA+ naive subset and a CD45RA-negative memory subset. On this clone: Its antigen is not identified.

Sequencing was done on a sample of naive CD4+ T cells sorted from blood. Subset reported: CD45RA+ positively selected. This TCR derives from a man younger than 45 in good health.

For the CDR3, the DNA is TGTGCCAGCAGTTCCGGGACCCCCGAGCAGTTCTTC. Protein product: CASSSGTPEQFF. V gene TRBV11-2 combines with J gene TRBJ2-1, with D perhaps given as TRBD1 or TRBD2 (5 bases each). Trimming stripped 6 bases from V and 10 bases from J, with 13 bases between. The CDR3 runs to 12 residues. CDR1 is SGHAT, CDR2 FQNNGV, per germline.